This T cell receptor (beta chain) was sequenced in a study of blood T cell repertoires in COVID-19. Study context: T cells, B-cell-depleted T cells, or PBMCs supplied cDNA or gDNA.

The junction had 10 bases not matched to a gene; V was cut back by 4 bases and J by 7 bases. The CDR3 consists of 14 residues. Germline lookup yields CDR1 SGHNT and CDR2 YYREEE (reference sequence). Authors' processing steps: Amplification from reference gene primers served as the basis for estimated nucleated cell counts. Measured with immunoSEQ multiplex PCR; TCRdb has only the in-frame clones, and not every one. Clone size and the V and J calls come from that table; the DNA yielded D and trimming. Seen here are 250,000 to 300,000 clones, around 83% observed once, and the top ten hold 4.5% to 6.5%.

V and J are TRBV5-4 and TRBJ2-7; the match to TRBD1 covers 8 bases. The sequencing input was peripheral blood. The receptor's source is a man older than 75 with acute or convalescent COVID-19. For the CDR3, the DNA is TGTGCCAGCAGCCCGGACGCGACAGGGGAAGAGCAGTACTTC. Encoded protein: CASSPDATGEEQYF.